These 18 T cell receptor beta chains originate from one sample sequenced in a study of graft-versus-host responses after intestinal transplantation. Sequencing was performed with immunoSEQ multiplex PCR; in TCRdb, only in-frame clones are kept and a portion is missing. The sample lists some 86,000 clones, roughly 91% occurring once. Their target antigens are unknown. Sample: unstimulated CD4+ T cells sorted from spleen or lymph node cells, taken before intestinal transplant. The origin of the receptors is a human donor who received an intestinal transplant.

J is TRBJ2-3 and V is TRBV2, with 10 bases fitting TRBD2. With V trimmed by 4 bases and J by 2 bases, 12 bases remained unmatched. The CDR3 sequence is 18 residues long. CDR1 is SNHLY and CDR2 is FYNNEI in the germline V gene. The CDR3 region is CASSGLMASGGYTDTQYF. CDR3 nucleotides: TGTGCCAGCAGTGGCTTAATGGCTAGCGGGGGTTACACAGATACGCAGTATTTT.

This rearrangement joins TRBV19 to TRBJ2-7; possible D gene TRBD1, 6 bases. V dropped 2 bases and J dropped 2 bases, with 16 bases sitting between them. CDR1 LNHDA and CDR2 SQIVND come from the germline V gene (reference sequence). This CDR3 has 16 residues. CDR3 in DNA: TGTGCCAGTAGTATATCGTCGTCAGGGGTTACCTACGAGCAGTACTTC. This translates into CASSISSSGVTYEQYF.

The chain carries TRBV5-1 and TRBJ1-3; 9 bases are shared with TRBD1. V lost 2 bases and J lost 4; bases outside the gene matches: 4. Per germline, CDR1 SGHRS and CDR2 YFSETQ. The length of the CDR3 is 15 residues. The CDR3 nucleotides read TGCGCCAGCAGCTTCACAGGGGGCGCGGGAAACACCATATATTTT. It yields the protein CASSFTGGAGNTIYF.

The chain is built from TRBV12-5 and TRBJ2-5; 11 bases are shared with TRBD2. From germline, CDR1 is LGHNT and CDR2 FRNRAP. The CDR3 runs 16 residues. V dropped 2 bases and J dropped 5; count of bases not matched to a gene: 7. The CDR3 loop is CASGLYLAGGHETQYF. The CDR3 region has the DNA TGTGCTAGTGGTTTGTACCTAGCGGGGGGCCACGAGACCCAGTACTTC.

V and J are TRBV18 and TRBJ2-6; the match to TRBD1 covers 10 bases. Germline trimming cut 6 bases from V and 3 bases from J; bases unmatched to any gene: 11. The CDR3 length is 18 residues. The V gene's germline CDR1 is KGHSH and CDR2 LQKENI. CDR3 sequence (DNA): TGTGCCAGCTCGAAAACCGGGACAGGGGTTTTTGGGGCCAACGTCCTGACTTTC. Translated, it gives CASSKTGTGVFGANVLTF.

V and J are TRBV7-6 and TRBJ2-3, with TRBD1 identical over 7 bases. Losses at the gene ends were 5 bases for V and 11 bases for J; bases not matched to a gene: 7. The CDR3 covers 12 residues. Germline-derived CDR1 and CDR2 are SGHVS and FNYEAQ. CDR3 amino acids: CASSPDREGQYF. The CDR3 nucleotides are TGTGCCAGCAGCCCCGACAGGGAAGGGCAGTATTTT. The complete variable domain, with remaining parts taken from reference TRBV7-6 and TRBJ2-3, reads GAGVSQSPRYKVTKRGQDVALRCDPISGHVSLYWYRQALGQGPEFLTYFNYEAQQDKSGLPNDRFSAERPEGSISTLTIQRTEQRDSAMYRCASSPDREGQYFGPGTRLTVL.

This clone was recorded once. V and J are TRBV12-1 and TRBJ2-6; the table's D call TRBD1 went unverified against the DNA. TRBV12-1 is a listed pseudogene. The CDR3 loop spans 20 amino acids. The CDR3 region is CASHSYLIPGQIAGANVLTF. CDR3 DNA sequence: TGTGCCAGCCACTCCTATCTCATACCGGGACAGATCGCTGGGGCCAACGTCCTGACTTTC.

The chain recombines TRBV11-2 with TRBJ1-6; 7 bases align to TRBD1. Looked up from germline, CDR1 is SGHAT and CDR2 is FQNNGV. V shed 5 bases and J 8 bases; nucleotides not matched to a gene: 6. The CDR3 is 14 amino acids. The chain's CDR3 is CASSRGQGDSPLHF. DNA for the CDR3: TGTGCCAGCAGCCGGGGTCAGGGGGATTCACCCCTCCACTTT.

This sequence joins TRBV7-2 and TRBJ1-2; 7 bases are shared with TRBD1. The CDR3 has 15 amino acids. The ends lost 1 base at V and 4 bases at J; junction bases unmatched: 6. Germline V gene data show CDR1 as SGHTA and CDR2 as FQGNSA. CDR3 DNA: TGTGCCAGCAGCTTAGATTCGACAGGGATCTATGGCTACACCTTC. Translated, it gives CASSLDSTGIYGYTF.

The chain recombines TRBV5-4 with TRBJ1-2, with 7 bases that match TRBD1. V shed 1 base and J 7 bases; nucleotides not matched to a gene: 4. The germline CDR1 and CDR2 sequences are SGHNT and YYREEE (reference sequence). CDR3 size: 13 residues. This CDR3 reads CASSLRGGVGYTF. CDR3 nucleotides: TGTGCCAGCAGCTTGAGAGGGGGCGTTGGCTACACCTTC.

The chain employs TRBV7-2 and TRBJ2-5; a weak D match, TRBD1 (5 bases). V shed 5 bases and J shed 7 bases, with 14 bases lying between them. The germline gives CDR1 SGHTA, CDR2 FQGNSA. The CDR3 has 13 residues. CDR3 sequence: CASSAQLQGTQYF. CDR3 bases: TGTGCCAGCAGCGCCCAGTTGCAGGGGACCCAGTACTTC. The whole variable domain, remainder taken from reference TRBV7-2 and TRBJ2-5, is GAGVSQSPSNKVTEKGKDVELRCDPISGHTALYWYRQSLGQGLEFLIYFQGNSAPDKSGLPSDRFSAERTGGSVSTLTIQRTQQEDSAVYLCASSAQLQGTQYFGPGTRLLVL.

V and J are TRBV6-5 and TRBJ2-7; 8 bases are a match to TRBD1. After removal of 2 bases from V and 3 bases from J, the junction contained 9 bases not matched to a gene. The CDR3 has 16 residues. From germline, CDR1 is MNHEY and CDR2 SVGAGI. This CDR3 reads CASSYDWTGSNYEQYF. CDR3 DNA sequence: TGTGCCAGCAGTTACGACTGGACAGGGTCGAACTACGAGCAGTACTTC.

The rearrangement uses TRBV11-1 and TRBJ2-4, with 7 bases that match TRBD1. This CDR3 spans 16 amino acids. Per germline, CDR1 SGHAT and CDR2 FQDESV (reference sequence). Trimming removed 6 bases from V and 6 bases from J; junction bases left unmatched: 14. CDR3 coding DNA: TGTGCCAGCAGACGATACCACAGGGGTTTGGGAAACATTCAGTACTTC. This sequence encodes CASRRYHRGLGNIQYF.

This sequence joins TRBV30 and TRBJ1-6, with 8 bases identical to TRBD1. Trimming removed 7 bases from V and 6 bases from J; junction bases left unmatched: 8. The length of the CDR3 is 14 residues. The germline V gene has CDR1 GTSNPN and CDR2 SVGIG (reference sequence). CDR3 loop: CAYQRDRFNSPLHF. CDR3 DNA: TGTGCCTACCAAAGGGACAGGTTTAATTCACCCCTCCACTTT.

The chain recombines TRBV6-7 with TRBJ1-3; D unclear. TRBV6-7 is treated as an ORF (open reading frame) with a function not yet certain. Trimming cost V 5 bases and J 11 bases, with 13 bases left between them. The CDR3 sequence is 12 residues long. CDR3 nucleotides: TGTGCCAGCAGTCCTCACAGAGAGTCCATATATTTT. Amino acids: CASSPHRESIYF.

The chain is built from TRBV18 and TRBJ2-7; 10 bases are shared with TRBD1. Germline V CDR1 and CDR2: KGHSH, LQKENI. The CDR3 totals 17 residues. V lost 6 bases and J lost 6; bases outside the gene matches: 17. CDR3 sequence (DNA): TGTGCCAGCTCCCAGAAAACTCGACAGGGGGCACTTTCCGAGCAGTACTTC. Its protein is CASSQKTRQGALSEQYF.

The CDR3 sequence: CASSVGAESNEQYF. For the CDR3, the DNA is TGTGCCAGCAGCGTAGGGGCAGAGTCCAACGAGCAGTACTTC. The chain couples TRBV9 to TRBJ2-7; no firm D call. V was shortened by 0 bases and J by 5 bases, with 12 bases between the two germline ends. The CDR3 length is 14 residues. The germline gives CDR1 SGDLS, CDR2 YYNGEE.

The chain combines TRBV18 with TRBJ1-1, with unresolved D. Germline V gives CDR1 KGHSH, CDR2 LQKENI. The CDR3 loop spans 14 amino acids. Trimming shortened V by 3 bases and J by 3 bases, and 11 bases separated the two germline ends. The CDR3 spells CASSPEQFYTEAFF. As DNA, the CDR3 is TGTGCCAGCTCACCGGAACAGTTTTACACTGAAGCTTTCTTT.